These 16 T cell receptor beta chains came from one sample sequenced in a study of blood T cells in healthy people across ages. A second PCR of roughly 6 to 12 cycles used a sample-barcoded 5' primer and a J-beta primer mix. MiXCR, run by TCRdb on the 5' RACE reads, gives a single entry per CDR3 protein. The sample shows 1.5 million to 2 million distinct CDR3 sequences, around half of them seen only once. Sequenced input: blood. The source of these receptors is a woman in her forties in good health.

CDR3 region: CASSPGGGDQTNYGYTF. The CDR3 DNA sequence: TGTGCCAGCAGCCCGGGGGGGGGAGACCAGACCAACTATGGCTACACCTTC. V and J are TRBV4-2 and TRBJ1-2; tentative D call: TRBD1 (5 bases). The CDR3 sequence is 17 residues long. Germline loops: CDR1 LGHNA, CDR2 YNFKEQ. V was shortened by 4 bases and J by 2 bases, with 20 bases between the two germline ends.

The CDR3 nucleotides are TGTGCCAGCAGTTACGCGGATCTCAGGGGGTTAGAGACCCAGTACTTC. Encoded protein: CASSYADLRGLETQYF. The chain carries TRBV6-5 and TRBJ2-5; TRBD1 matches at 7 bases. Germline V gives CDR1 MNHEY, CDR2 SVGAGI. The CDR3 totals 16 residues. With 2 bases clipped from V and 4 bases from J, the junction kept 10 bases outside the gene matches.

Worth noting for this clonotype: Sequence at one end of the junction differs from germline and may be a read error. J is TRBJ2-5 and V is TRBV4-1, with 7 bases that match TRBD1. The CDR3 is 16 amino acids. From germline, CDR1 is MGHRA and CDR2 YSYEKL. The CDR3 DNA follows: TGCGCCAGCAACCAAGTATCGGGACAGCCCCAAGAGACCCAGTACTTC. Residues: CASNQVSGQPQETQYF.

The rearrangement uses TRBV4-2 and TRBJ2-4; D call uncertain. Near its end, the DNA agrees better with TRBJ2-7, so the J call may be wrong. Germline loops: CDR1 LGHNA, CDR2 YNFKEQ. The CDR3 spans 13 residues. CDR3 bases: TGTGCCAGCAGCCAAGATATTGCCTACGAGCAGTACTTC. Amino acids: CASSQDIAYEQYF.

This clonotype turned up a few times. The gene calls are TRBV7-2 and TRBJ2-1, with 8 bases aligning to TRBD1. The CDR3 runs 16 residues. Germline V lookup: CDR1 SGHTA, CDR2 FQGNSA. After removal of 4 bases from V and 5 bases from J, the junction contained 10 bases not matched to a gene. The CDR3 nucleotides read TGTGCCAGCAGCTCACCAGACAGGGGTCGAAACAATGAGCAGTTCTTC. Protein sequence: CASSSPDRGRNNEQFF.

The chain has TRBV4-2 and TRBJ2-1; the match to TRBD2 covers 12 bases. The length of the CDR3 is 18 residues. CDR1 and CDR2 from the germline V gene are LGHNA and YNFKEQ. The V segment lost 4 bases and the J segment 5 bases; nucleotides outside the gene matches: 12. Written as DNA, the CDR3 is TGTGCCAGCAGCCCATGGATGACTAGCGGGGGAGCAAACAATGAGCAGTTCTTC. Amino acids: CASSPWMTSGGANNEQFF.

This chain joins TRBV29-1 and TRBJ1-3; D might be TRBD1 (6 bases). The CDR3 contains 14 residues. From germline, CDR1 is SQVTM and CDR2 ANQGSEA. V gave up 5 bases and J gave up 0 bases, with 11 bases separating them. The CDR3 region is CSVFDRSSGNTIYF. The CDR3 DNA sequence: TGCAGCGTTTTTGACAGGAGCTCTGGAAACACCATATATTTT. The complete variable domain, with remaining parts taken from reference TRBV29-1 and TRBJ1-3, reads SAVISQKPSRDICQRGTSLTIQCQVDSQVTMMFWYRQQPGQSLTLIATANQGSEATYESGFVIDKFPISRPNLTFSTLTVSNMSPEDSSIYLCSVFDRSSGNTIYFGEGSWLTVV.

V gene TRBV4-2 combines with J gene TRBJ2-1; 11 nucleotides align to TRBD2. The ends lost 11 bases at V and 6 bases at J; junction bases unmatched: 15. There are 16 residues in the CDR3. Germline loops: CDR1 LGHNA, CDR2 YNFKEQ. In DNA form, the CDR3 reads TGTGCCGCCAGCCGGTTAGCGGGGGGGCACGGCAATGAGCAGTTCTTC. Translation gives CAASRLAGGHGNEQFF.

J is TRBJ1-2 and V is TRBV4-3; a possible D gene is TRBD1 (6 bases). Looked up from germline, CDR1 is LGHNA and CDR2 is YSLEER. The CDR3 has 18 amino acids. V lost 0 bases and J 3 bases, leaving 20 bases between the germline ends. In DNA, the CDR3 is TGCGCCAGCAGCCAAGATGTTGGGGGCGGCGAAACGCACTATGGCTACACCTTC. Amino acid sequence: CASSQDVGGGETHYGYTF.

This clonotype has more than one count but fewer than ten. The chain is built from TRBV5-1 and TRBJ2-7; TRBD2 might be the D (5 bases). V was clipped by 5 bases and J by 0 bases, with 12 bases between them. In germline, CDR1 is SGHRS, CDR2 YFSETQ. The CDR3 is 14 amino acids. The CDR3 coding sequence is TGCGCCAGCAGGAGAGAGGGCTACTCCTACGAGCAGTACTTC. Translated: CASRREGYSYEQYF. The variable domain in full, with the rest retrieved from reference TRBV5-1 and TRBJ2-7, is KAGVTQTPRYLIKTRGQQVTLSCSPISGHRSVSWYQQTPGQGLQFLFEYFSETQRNKGNFPGRFSGRQFSNSRSEMNVSTLELGDSALYLCASRREGYSYEQYFGPGTRLTVT.

This clonotype turned up a few times. The chain uses TRBV15 and TRBJ2-5, with D perhaps TRBD2 (5 bases). The germline gives CDR1 LNHNV, CDR2 YYDKDF (reference sequence). Trimming shortened V by 3 bases and J by 3 bases, and 8 bases separated the two germline ends. The CDR3 runs 13 residues. The DNA for the CDR3 is TGTGCCACCAGCAGGGACTTGGAAGAGACCCAGTACTTC. Translated, it gives CATSRDLEETQYF.

This clonotype was observed a single time. The J gene is TRBJ2-6, the V gene TRBV12-3 or TRBV12-4; 11 bases line up with TRBD1. V lost 4 bases to trimming and J lost 4 bases; unmatched junction nucleotides: 3. The CDR3 covers 16 residues. CDR3 DNA: TGTGCCAGCAGTTGGACAGGGGGCAGCGGGGCCAACGTCCTGACTTTC. Its translation is CASSWTGGSGANVLTF.

The rearrangement joins TRBV6-2 or TRBV6-3 to TRBJ1-2, with unresolved D. The CDR3 covers 14 residues. Trimming shortened V by 2 bases and J by 1 base, and 8 bases separated the two germline ends. From germline, CDR1 is MNHEY and CDR2 SVGEGT. The DNA for the CDR3 is TGTGCCAGCAGTTACAAGGACCATAACTATGGCTACACCTTC. Translated, it gives CASSYKDHNYGYTF.

The chain's CDR3 is CASSSTPTGSYEQYF. The CDR3, as DNA: TGTGCCAGCAGCTCAACCCCGACAGGGTCCTACGAGCAGTACTTC. The chain is built from TRBV13 and TRBJ2-7; TRBD1 matches at 7 bases. The CDR3 is 15 residues long. After removal of 4 bases from V and 1 base from J, the junction contained 7 bases not matched to a gene. In germline, CDR1 is PRHDT, CDR2 FYEKMQ (reference sequence).

The genes are TRBV20-1 and TRBJ2-5; 8 bases agree with TRBD2. After removal of 3 bases from V and 5 bases from J, the junction contained 11 bases not matched to a gene. Germline V CDR1 and CDR2: DFQATT, SNEGSKA (reference sequence). This CDR3 contains 15 residues. The CDR3 bases are TGCAGTGCTAGTGGGGCGGGGGGCGAGGGGGAGACCCAGTACTTC. Its protein product is CSASGAGGEGETQYF.

V usage is TRBV7-2 and J usage is TRBJ2-3; D ambiguous. The CDR3 runs 13 residues. CDR1 and CDR2 from the germline V gene are SGHTA and FQGNSA. With 6 bases removed from V and 0 bases from J, the gap between germline ends came to 7 bases. DNA of the CDR3: TGTGCCAGCAGGTCCTATAGCACAGATACGCAGTATTTT. Its translation is CASRSYSTDTQYF.